These T cell receptor beta chains were read from a single sample in a study of T cells in Graves' hyperthyroidism and ophthalmopathy. Via MiXCR, TCRdb re-called the multiplex PCR reads, giving one row per CDR3 protein. This sample has around 690,000 distinct CDR3 sequences, with roughly 20% found just once. Material: blood. The receptors here all came from a young man with Graves' ophthalmopathy. The CDR3 runs from the conserved cysteine through the conserved F or W. A D gene is named only where the DNA matches it firmly. Not every row has a clone size; where given, it reads once, few, many or a size class.

clone_size j_call d_call v_call cdr3_length cdr3_aa cdr3_nt
NA TRBJ2-7 TRBD2 TRBV20-1 19 CSARDIRPLILREFYEQYF TGCAGTGCTAGAGATATTCGTCCCTTAATTTTGCGGGAGTTCTACGAGCAGTACTTC
many TRBJ1-2 NA TRBV6-1 16 CASSRNRDLAGYGYTF TGTGCCAGCAGTCGCAACAGGGACCTCGCGGGCTATGGCTACACCTTC
NA TRBJ2-1 NA TRBV12-3/TRBV12-4 14 CASSPGRTTYEQFF TGTGCCAGCAGTCCCGGACGGACGACCTACGAGCAGTTCTTC
few TRBJ2-5 TRBD1 TRBV9 17 CASSGRIGTGTQETQYF TGTGCCAGCAGCGGAAGAATTGGGACAGGAACACAAGAGACCCAGTACTTC
NA TRBJ2-2 TRBD2 TRBV5-1 15 CASSLGAGVDGELFF TGCGCCAGCAGCTTGGGTGCGGGAGTAGACGGGGAGCTGTTTTTT
few TRBJ2-5 NA TRBV10-3 13 CAISGQGGETQYF TGTGCCATCAGCGGGCAGGGGGGTGAGACCCAGTACTTC
NA TRBJ2-7 TRBD2 TRBV6-2/TRBV6-3 16 CASSYSRTSGHYEQYF TGTGCCAGCAGTTATTCCCGGACTAGCGGCCACTACGAGCAGTACTTC
NA TRBJ2-7 NA TRBV28 12 CASTLALGEQYF TGTGCCAGCACCCTGGCTCTAGGCGAGCAGTACTTC
few TRBJ2-1 TRBD2 TRBV5-1 14 CASSVGTTLNEQFF TGCGCCAGCAGCGTCGGGACTACTCTCAATGAGCAGTTCTTC
NA TRBJ2-7 NA TRBV5-6 14 CASSALDSYYEQYF TGTGCCAGCAGCGCCCTGGACAGTTACTACGAGCAGTACTTC
many TRBJ2-1 NA TRBV12-3/TRBV12-4 16 CASSLASWGTYNEQFF TGTGCCAGCAGTTTAGCGTCGTGGGGCACCTACAATGAGCAGTTCTTC
few TRBJ1-2 NA TRBV27 13 CASRGTANYGYTF TGTGCCAGCAGGGGAACAGCTAACTATGGCTACACCTTC